This T cell receptor beta chain came from a study of shared clonotypes between healthy human individuals. Adults of Caucasian background living in Nashville, Tennessee made up all donors. The CDR3 is 14 residues long. Trimming shortened V by 5 bases and J by 8 bases, and 18 bases separated the two germline ends. Germline CDR1 SGHVS, CDR2 FNYEAQ. Findings and caveats of the study: A few donors held approximately 5% of naive CD4 clonotypes in common.

Replicate PCRs for sorted subsets used about 200 ng DNA; this equaled about 30,000 T cell genomes. The authors' processing: Owing to the provision of junction-only sequences devoid of quality scores by immunoSEQ, filtering differed. Profiling relied on immunoSEQ multiplex PCR, and the TCRdb table lists in-frame clones only, not all of them. V, J and clone size are those of that table, while D and trimming were read from the DNA. The sample contains millions of clones, just over 90% of which appear only once. About this clone: The antigen remains undetermined.

This receptor was identified in a man younger than 35 in good health. The sample taken for sequencing was naive CD4+ T cells sorted from blood. The subset was: CD45RA+ positively selected. The rearrangement uses TRBV7-6 and TRBJ1-2; a weak D match, TRBD1 (5 bases). This CDR3 is CASSVDKGQGGYTF. The CDR3 nucleotides read TGTGCCAGCAGCGTTGACAAAGGGCAGGGCGGCTACACCTTC.